The text below deals with one T cell receptor beta chain. What it binds is unknown. V lost 0 bases to trimming and J lost 4 bases; unmatched junction nucleotides: 4. The CDR3 runs 16 residues. The germline CDR1 and CDR2 sequences are LGHNA and YNFKEQ. The data were taken from a study of T cell repertoires in cytomegalovirus infection. For the study at large: Public TCR beta signatures provided an indication of both CMV infection and a matching HLA type. Study-wide results and caveats: Carriers of CMV and the relevant HLA type were discriminated by public TCR beta frequency. The ex vivo response was dominated by HLA-C-restricted CMV-specific TCR beta clonotypes.

One entry per CDR3 protein, called by TCRdb with MiXCR from the reads. The sample has 200,000 or so distinct CDR3 sequences, 28% seen once. This clonotype was sampled from a human donor in good health (CMV status not recorded). Some clones in this sample may be carry-over from other donors' samples. Sequences were obtained from PBMCs. V gene TRBV4-2 combines with J gene TRBJ2-1, with TRBD2 matching 9 bases. The CDR3 region is CASSQDAAGGYNEQFF. The CDR3 DNA is TGTGCCAGCAGCCAAGATGCAGCGGGGGGTTACAATGAGCAGTTCTTC.